This TCR beta chain was obtained from a study of shared clonotypes between healthy human individuals. Findings of the study overall: Specimens sampled were limited to blood, with tissue repertoires likely differing.

Several immunoSEQ 96-well plates shared each subset's DNA, each plate a replicate. In replicate PCRs of sorted subsets, 150 to 200 ng DNA, approximately 30,000 T cell genomes, was used. Here immunoSEQ multiplex PCR was the method, and the copy in TCRdb shows in-frame clones only, minus some. This table has roughly 410,000 clones, just over 95% appearing once. Comments on this clone: Antigen: not known.

The CDR3 length is 15 residues. J gave up 7 bases and V 0 bases, and 6 bases lay outside the gene matches. In germline, CDR1 is SGDLS, CDR2 YYNGEE. The TCR comes from a man in his thirties or forties in good health. Sequenced: memory CD8+ T cells sorted from blood. Sample subset: CD45RO+ cells pooled with CCR7-negative TemRA cells. V gene TRBV9 combines with J gene TRBJ2-1; 8 positions match TRBD2. Here the CDR3 reads CASSVAGRAGNEQFF. In DNA form, the CDR3 reads TGTGCCAGCAGCGTAGCCGGGAGGGCCGGGAATGAGCAGTTCTTC.